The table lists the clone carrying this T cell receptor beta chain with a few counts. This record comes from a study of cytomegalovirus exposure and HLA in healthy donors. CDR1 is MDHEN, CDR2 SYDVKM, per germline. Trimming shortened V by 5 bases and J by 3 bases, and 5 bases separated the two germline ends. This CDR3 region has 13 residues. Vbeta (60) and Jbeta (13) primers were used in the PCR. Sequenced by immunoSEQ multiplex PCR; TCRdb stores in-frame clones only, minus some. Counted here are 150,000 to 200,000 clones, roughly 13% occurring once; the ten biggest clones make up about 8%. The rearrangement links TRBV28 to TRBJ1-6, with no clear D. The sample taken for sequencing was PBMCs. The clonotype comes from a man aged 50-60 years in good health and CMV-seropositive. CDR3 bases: TGTGCCAGCAGTCGGGACTATAATTCACCCCTCCACTTT. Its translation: CASSRDYNSPLHF.